This T cell receptor beta chain originates from a study of T cells in Graves' hyperthyroidism and ophthalmopathy. Uncontrolled infection, other autoimmune disease, pregnancy or lactation disqualified patients from enrolment. At first hyperthyroidism diagnosis, before any ophthalmopathy symptoms, the blood sample was collected. RNA transcripts provided the source from which TCR beta CDR3 regions were amplified. HTBI primers drove first-round RT-PCR of the TCR CDR3. TCRdb called the multiplex PCR reads again in MiXCR, with one record for every CDR3 protein. The sample records about 580,000 distinct CDR3 sequences, approximately 15% being singletons. Sequencing used blood. The sequence came from a woman in her twenties or thirties with Graves' hyperthyroidism that later progressed to Graves' ophthalmopathy.

The CDR3 sequence is CASNSGSGGETQYF. The CDR3 coding sequence is TGTGCCAGCAATAGCGGGAGTGGCGGGGAGACCCAGTACTTC. The chain is built from TRBV2 and TRBJ2-5; TRBD2 matches at 9 bases. CDR3 length equals 14 residues. J gave up 5 bases and V 7 bases, and 8 bases lay outside the gene matches. The germline CDR1 and CDR2 sequences are SNHLY and FYNNEI. The variable domain in full, completed from reference TRBV2 and TRBJ2-5, reads EPEVTQTPSHQVTQMGQEVILRCVPISNHLYFYWYRQILGQKVEFLVSFYNNEISEKSEIFDDQFSVERPDGSNFTLKIRSTKLEDSAMYFCASNSGSGGETQYFGPGTRLLVL.